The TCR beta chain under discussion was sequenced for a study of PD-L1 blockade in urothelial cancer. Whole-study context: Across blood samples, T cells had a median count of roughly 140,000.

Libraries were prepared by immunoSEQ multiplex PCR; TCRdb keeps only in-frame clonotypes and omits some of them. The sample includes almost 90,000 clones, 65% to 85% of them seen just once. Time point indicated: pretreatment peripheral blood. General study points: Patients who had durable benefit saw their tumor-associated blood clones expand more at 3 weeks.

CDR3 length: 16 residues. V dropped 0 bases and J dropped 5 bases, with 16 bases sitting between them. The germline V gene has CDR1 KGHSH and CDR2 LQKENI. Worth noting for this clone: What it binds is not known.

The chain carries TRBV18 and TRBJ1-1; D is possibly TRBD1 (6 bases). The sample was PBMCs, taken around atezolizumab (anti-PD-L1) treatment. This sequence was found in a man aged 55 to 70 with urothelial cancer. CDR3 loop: CASSPPTLTGRTEAFF. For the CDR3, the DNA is TGTGCCAGCTCACCACCGACCCTAACAGGGCGGACTGAAGCTTTCTTT.